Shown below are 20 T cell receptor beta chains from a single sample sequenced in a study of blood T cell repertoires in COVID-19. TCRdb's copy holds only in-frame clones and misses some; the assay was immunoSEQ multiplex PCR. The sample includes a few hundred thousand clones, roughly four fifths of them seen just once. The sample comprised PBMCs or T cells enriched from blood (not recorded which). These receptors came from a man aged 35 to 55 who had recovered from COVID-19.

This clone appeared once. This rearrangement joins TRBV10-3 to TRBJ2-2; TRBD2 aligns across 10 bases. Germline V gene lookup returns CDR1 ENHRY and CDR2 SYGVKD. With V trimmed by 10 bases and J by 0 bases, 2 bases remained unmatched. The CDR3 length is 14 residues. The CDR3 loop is CATGTSANTGELFF. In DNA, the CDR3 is TGTGCCACCGGGACTAGCGCGAACACCGGGGAGCTGTTTTTT.

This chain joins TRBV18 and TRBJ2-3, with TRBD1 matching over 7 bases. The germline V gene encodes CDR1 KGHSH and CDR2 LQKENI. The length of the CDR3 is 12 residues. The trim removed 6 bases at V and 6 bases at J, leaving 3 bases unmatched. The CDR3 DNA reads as TGTGCCAGCTCCCTACAGGGGGATACGCAGTATTTT. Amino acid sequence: CASSLQGDTQYF.

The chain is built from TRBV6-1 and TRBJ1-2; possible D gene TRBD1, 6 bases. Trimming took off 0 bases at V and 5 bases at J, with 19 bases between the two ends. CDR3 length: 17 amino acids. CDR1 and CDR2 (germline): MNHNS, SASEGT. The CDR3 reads CASSEALRAGERYGYTF. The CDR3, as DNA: TGTGCCAGCAGTGAAGCGCTTCGGGCAGGGGAAAGATATGGCTACACCTTC.

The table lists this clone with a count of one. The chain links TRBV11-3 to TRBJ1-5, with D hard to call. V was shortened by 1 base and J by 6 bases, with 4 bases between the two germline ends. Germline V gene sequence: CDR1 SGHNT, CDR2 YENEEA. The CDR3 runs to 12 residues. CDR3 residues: CASSLAPQPQHF. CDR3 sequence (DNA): TGTGCCAGCAGCTTAGCTCCTCAGCCCCAGCATTTT.

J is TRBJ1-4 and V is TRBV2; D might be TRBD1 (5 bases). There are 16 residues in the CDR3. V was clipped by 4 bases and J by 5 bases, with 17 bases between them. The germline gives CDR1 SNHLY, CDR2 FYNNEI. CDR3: CASSAPPGGTNEKLFF. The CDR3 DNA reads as TGTGCCAGCAGTGCCCCTCCGGGCGGGACGAATGAAAAACTGTTTTTT. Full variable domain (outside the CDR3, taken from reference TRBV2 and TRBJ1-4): EPEVTQTPSHQVTQMGQEVILRCVPISNHLYFYWYRQILGQKVEFLVSFYNNEISEKSEIFDDQFSVERPDGSNFTLKIRSTKLEDSAMYFCASSAPPGGTNEKLFFGSGTQLSVL.

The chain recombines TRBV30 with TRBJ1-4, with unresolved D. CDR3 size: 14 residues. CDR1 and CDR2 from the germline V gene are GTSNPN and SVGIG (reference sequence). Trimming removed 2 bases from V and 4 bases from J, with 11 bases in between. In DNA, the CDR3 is TGTGCCTGGAGTCGGGGTCTGAGTAATGAAAAACTGTTTTTT. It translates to CAWSRGLSNEKLFF.

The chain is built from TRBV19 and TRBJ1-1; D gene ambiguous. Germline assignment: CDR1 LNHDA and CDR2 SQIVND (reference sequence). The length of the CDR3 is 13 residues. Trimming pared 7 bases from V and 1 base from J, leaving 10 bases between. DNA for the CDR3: TGTGCCAGTACCGTTACAGCGAACACTGAAGCTTTCTTT. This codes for CASTVTANTEAFF.

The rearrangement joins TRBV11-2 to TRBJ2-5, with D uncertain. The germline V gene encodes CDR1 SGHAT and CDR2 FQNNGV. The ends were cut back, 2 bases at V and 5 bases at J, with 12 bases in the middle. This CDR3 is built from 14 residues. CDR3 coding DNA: TGTGCCAGCAGCTTAAGTCCAGCGTCGGAGACCCAGTACTTC. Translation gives CASSLSPASETQYF.

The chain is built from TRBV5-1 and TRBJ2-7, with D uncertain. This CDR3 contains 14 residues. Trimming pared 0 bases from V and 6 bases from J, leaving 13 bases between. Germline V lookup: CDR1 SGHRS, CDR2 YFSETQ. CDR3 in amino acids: CASSLANPRSEQYF. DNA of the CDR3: TGCGCCAGCAGCTTGGCTAATCCTCGGAGCGAGCAGTACTTC.

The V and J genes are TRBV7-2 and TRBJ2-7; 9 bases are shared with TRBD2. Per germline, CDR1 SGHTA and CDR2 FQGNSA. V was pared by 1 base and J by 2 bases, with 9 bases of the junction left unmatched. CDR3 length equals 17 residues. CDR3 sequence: CASSLGQLAGVTYEQYF. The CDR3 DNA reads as TGTGCCAGCAGCTTAGGCCAGTTAGCGGGGGTGACCTACGAGCAGTACTTC.

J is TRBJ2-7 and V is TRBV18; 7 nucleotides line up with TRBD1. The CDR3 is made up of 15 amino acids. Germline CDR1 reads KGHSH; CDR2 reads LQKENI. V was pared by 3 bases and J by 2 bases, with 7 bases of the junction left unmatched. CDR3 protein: CASSPGTVLAYEQYF. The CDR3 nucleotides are TGTGCCAGCTCACCTGGGACAGTTTTAGCCTACGAGCAGTACTTC.

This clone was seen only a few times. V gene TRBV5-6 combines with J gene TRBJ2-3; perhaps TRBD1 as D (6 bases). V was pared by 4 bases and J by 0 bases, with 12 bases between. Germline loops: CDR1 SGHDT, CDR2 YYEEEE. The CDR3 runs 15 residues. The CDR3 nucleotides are TGTGCCAGCAGCCCCCAAGGGGGAAGCACAGATACGCAGTATTTT. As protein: CASSPQGGSTDTQYF.

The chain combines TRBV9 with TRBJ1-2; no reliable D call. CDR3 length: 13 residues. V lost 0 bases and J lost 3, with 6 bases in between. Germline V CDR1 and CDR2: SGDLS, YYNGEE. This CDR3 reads CASSVERDYGYTF. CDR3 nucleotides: TGTGCCAGCAGCGTAGAGCGGGACTATGGCTACACCTTC.

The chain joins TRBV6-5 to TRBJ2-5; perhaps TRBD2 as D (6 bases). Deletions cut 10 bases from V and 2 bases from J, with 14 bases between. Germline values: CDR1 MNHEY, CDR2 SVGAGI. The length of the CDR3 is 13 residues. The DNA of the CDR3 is TGTGCCACCAGGAGGGCGGGGCAAGAGACCCAGTACTTC. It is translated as CATRRAGQETQYF.

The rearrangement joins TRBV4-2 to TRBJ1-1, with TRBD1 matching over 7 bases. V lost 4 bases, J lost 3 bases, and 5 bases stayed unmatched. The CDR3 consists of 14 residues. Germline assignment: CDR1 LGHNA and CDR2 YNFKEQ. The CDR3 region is CASSLDRVDTEAFF. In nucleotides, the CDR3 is TGTGCCAGCAGCCTCGACAGGGTCGACACTGAAGCTTTCTTT.

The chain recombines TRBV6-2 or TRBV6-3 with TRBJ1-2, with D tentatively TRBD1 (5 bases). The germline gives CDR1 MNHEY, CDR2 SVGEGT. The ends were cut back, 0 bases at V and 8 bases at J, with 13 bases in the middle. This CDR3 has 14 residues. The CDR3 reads CASSYSSQGAGYTF. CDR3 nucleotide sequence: TGTGCCAGCAGTTACTCGTCCCAGGGCGCGGGCTACACCTTC.

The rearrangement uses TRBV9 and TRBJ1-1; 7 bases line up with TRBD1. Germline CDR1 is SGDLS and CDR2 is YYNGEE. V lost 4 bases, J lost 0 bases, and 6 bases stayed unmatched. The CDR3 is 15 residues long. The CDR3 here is CASSSTGSVNTEAFF. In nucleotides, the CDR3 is TGTGCCAGCAGCTCGACAGGGAGCGTGAACACTGAAGCTTTCTTT.

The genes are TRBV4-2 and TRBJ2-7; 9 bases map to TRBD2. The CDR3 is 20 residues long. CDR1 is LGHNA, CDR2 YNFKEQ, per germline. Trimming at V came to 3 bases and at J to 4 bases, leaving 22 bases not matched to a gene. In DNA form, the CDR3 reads TGTGCCAGCAGCCACCACCAAGCCCCGGGTGGTAGCGGGAGTTCTTACGAGCAGTACTTC. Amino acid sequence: CASSHHQAPGGSGSSYEQYF.

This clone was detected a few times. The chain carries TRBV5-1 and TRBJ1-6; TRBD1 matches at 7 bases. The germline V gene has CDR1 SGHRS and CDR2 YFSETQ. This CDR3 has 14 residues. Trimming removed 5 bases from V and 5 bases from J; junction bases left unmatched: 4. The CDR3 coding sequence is TGCGCCAGCAGTACGACAGGGAATAATTCACCCCTCCACTTT. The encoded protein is CASSTTGNNSPLHF.

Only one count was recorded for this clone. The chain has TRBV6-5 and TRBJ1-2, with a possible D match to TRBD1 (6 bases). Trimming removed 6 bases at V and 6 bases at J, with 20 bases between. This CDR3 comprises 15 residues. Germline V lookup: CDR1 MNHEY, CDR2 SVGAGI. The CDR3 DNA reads TGTGCCAGCAGCGGGGGGGGCGCAGGGGAGCATGGCTACACCTTC. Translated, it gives CASSGGGAGEHGYTF.